These 6 T cell receptor beta chains were sequenced from one sample in a study of cytomegalovirus exposure and HLA in healthy donors (dated by TCRdb to 2016 to 2017). The library was produced with the immunoSEQ multiplex PCR assay. For the multiplex PCR, a mixture combining 60 forward primers for TCR Vbeta segments and 13 reverse primers for TCR Jbeta segments was used. TCRdb obtained this table from immuneACCESS and retained in-frame rearrangements with V and J assigned. These tables miss some clones; where compared with another copy, unresolved V genes account for less than half of the shortfall, and the remainder is unexplained. The sample table lists about 180,000 clones, around 77% of them with a count of one. Of the sample, approximately 2% falls within the top ten clones. The sample was PBMCs. These TCRs come from a woman aged 30 to 39 in good health and CMV-seronegative.

The chain joins TRBV5-1 to TRBJ1-1; no clear D. Trimming pared 4 bases from V and 5 bases from J, leaving 6 bases between. The CDR3 has 11 amino acids. Germline V CDR1 and CDR2: SGHRS, YFSETQ. The DNA for the CDR3 is TGCGCCAGCAGCGAGGAGACTGAAGCTTTCTTT. It codes for CASSEETEAFF. The whole variable domain, filled in from reference TRBV5-1 and TRBJ1-1, reads KAGVTQTPRYLIKTRGQQVTLSCSPISGHRSVSWYQQTPGQGLQFLFEYFSETQRNKGNFPGRFSGRQFSNSRSEMNVSTLELGDSALYLCASSEETEAFFGQGTRLTVV.

This chain uses TRBV7-9 with TRBJ2-2, with TRBD2 identical over 10 bases. The CDR3 runs 16 residues. Germline-derived CDR1 and CDR2 are SEHNR and FQNEAQ (reference sequence). Trimming cost V 5 bases and J 1 base; bases outside gene matches: 4. The CDR3 region has the DNA TGTGCCAGCAGCCCCCGACTAGCGGGGAACACCGGGGAGCTGTTTTTT. As protein: CASSPRLAGNTGELFF.

This clone was observed a few times. The chain combines TRBV7-8 with TRBJ2-7, with D possibly being TRBD2 (6 bases). Trimming removed 0 bases at V and 0 bases at J, with 12 bases between. CDR1 is SGHVS and CDR2 is FQNEAQ in the germline V gene. The length of the CDR3 is 16 residues. CDR3: CASSLALTRSSYEQYF. DNA of the CDR3: TGTGCCAGCAGCTTAGCGTTGACTAGGAGCTCCTACGAGCAGTACTTC.

V usage is TRBV29-1 and J usage is TRBJ1-1; 8 bases agree with TRBD1. J gave up 1 base and V 5 bases, and 6 bases lay outside the gene matches. The CDR3 is made up of 14 amino acids. Looked up from germline, CDR1 is SQVTM and CDR2 is ANQGSEA. In DNA, the CDR3 is TGCAGCGTTCACCAGGGGGCAGGGAACACTGAAGCTTTCTTT. Encoded protein: CSVHQGAGNTEAFF.

J is TRBJ1-2 and V is TRBV4-1; TRBD1 aligns across 9 bases. The germline CDR1 and CDR2 sequences are MGHRA and YSYEKL. The CDR3 is 14 residues long. Losses at the gene ends were 3 bases for V and 8 bases for J; bases not matched to a gene: 7. CDR3: CASSQAGTGYGYTF. CDR3 in DNA: TGCGCCAGCAGCCAGGCCGGGACAGGGTACGGCTACACCTTC.

The genes are TRBV6-8 and TRBJ1-2, with a tentative D call TRBD1 (6 bases). V was clipped by 5 bases and J by 7 bases, with 17 bases between them. Per the germline V gene, CDR1 is MNHGY and CDR2 is SAAAGT. There are 14 residues in the CDR3. The CDR3 DNA is TGTGCCAGCAGTAGGACAGCTGGTAGGGGTGGCTACACCTTC. Its translation is CASSRTAGRGGYTF.